This is a list of T cell receptor beta chains from one sample in a study of beta chain features in type 1 diabetes. This table comes from immunoSEQ multiplex PCR, and its TCRdb copy is limited to in-frame clones, with some not included. This sample carries around 330,000 clones, roughly 11% of them seen once, and the ten largest clones take about 0.014%. The sample comprised naive CD4+ T cells from blood. The receptors shown here come from a woman in her twenties or thirties in good health. The CDR3 runs from the conserved cysteine through the conserved F or W. The D gene is left open where the match is weak. Not every row has a clone size; where given, it reads once, few, many or a size class.

NA	few	TRBV10-3	TRBJ2-5	CAISDLQETQYF	TGTGCCATCAGTGACCTTCAAGAGACCCAGTACTTC
TRBD1	few	TRBV29-1	TRBJ1-1	CSVSTGGNTEAFF	TGCAGCGTAAGTACAGGGGGGAACACTGAAGCTTTCTTT
NA	NA	TRBV7-3	TRBJ2-1	CASARSSYNEQFF	TGTGCCAGCGCGAGAAGCTCCTACAATGAGCAGTTCTTC
NA	NA	TRBV23-1	TRBJ2-1	CASSTTRGTSSYNEQFF	TGCGCCAGCAGCACCACGCGGGGCACTAGCTCCTACAATGAGCAGTTCTTC
TRBD2	few	TRBV9	TRBJ2-7	CASSEAGGTSRLHEQYF	TGTGCCAGCAGCGAAGCAGGAGGGACTAGCCGTCTCCACGAGCAGTACTTC
NA	few	TRBV7-9	TRBJ2-4	CASSFGVRGKNIQYF	TGTGCCAGCAGTTTCGGAGTCAGGGGCAAAAACATTCAGTACTTC
NA	NA	TRBV4-2	TRBJ1-4	CASSQDHADGATNEKLFF	TGTGCCAGCAGCCAAGATCACGCAGATGGTGCAACTAATGAAAAACTGTTTTTT
NA	NA	TRBV27	TRBJ1-1	CASSPRARGTEAFF	TGTGCCAGCAGTCCAAGAGCAAGGGGCACTGAAGCTTTCTTT
NA	NA	TRBV14	TRBJ2-7	CASSQLYGSEQYF	TGTGCCAGCAGCCAGTTGTACGGGTCGGAGCAGTACTTC
NA	NA	TRBV30	TRBJ1-3	CAWSIGPGGAGNTIYF	TGTGCCTGGAGTATAGGTCCTGGAGGAGCTGGAAACACCATATATTTT
NA	few	TRBV11-1	TRBJ2-5	CASSLMGLPQETQYF	TGTGCCAGCAGCTTAATGGGCTTGCCGCAAGAGACCCAGTACTTC
NA	NA	TRBV19	TRBJ1-5	CASNYLPQPQHF	TGTGCCAGTAACTATCTCCCACAGCCCCAGCATTTT
NA	few	TRBV7-9	TRBJ1-2	CASSPDMNYGYTF	TGTGCCAGCAGCCCCGACATGAACTATGGCTACACCTTC
NA	NA	TRBV30	TRBJ2-7	CAWRYGTNYEQYF	TGTGCCTGGAGGTACGGGACAAACTACGAGCAGTACTTC
TRBD2	few	TRBV11-2	TRBJ2-7	CASSRASGRAYEQYF	TGTGCCAGCAGCCGAGCTAGCGGGAGGGCCTACGAGCAGTACTTC
NA	NA	TRBV28	TRBJ1-5	CASRRDTNQPQHF	TGTGCCAGCAGGAGGGACACCAATCAGCCCCAGCATTTT
TRBD2	NA	TRBV25-1	TRBJ2-1	CASSTRLAAYNEQFF	TGTGCCAGCAGTACCCGTCTAGCGGCTTACAATGAGCAGTTCTTC
TRBD2	NA	TRBV11-2	TRBJ2-3	CASSTGLAARVTQYF	TGTGCCAGCAGCACGGGACTAGCGGCGAGGGTTACGCAGTATTTT
TRBD1	few	TRBV19	TRBJ2-5	CASSIRDRGFQETQYF	TGTGCCAGTAGTATCCGGGACAGGGGATTTCAAGAGACCCAGTACTTC
TRBD2	few	TRBV9	TRBJ2-1	CASSAIAGAINEQFF	TGTGCCAGCAGCGCGATAGCGGGAGCGATCAATGAGCAGTTCTTC
TRBD1	NA	TRBV29-1	TRBJ2-7	CSVLGQFYEQYF	TGCAGCGTTCTGGGACAGTTCTACGAGCAGTACTTC
TRBD2	few	TRBV5-6	TRBJ2-5	CASSRTSGDQETQYF	TGTGCCAGCAGCCGGACTAGCGGGGACCAAGAGACCCAGTACTTC
TRBD1	few	TRBV28	TRBJ2-7	CASSLGTGSPSEQYF	TGTGCCAGCAGTTTGGGGACAGGGTCCCCTTCCGAGCAGTACTTC
TRBD1	NA	TRBV5-1	TRBJ1-1	CASSDRDWATPFF	TGCGCCAGCAGCGACAGGGACTGGGCGACACCTTTCTTT
TRBD2	few	TRBV14	TRBJ2-3	CASSRTSGTDTQYF	TGTGCCAGCAGCCGTACTAGCGGCACAGATACGCAGTATTTT
NA	few	TRBV5-1	TRBJ1-5	CASSLEEGSQPQHF	TGCGCCAGCAGCTTGGAGGAGGGATCTCAGCCCCAGCATTTT
TRBD2	NA	TRBV10-3	TRBJ2-7	CAISTTSGDYEQYF	TGTGCCATCAGTACAACTAGCGGAGACTACGAGCAGTACTTC
TRBD2	few	TRBV10-3	TRBJ2-5	CAIRGTSGSETQYF	TGTGCCATCAGAGGGACTAGCGGGAGTGAGACCCAGTACTTC
NA	NA	TRBV7-9	TRBJ2-5	CASREVGETQYF	TGTGCCAGCAGGGAGGTTGGGGAGACCCAGTACTTC
TRBD1	NA	TRBV7-3	TRBJ2-7	CASSMGQGPYEQYF	TGTGCCAGCAGTATGGGACAGGGACCCTACGAGCAGTACTTC
TRBD1	NA	TRBV25-1	TRBJ1-2	CASREGDSAYGYTF	TGTGCCAGCAGAGAGGGGGACAGCGCCTATGGCTACACCTTC
NA	NA	TRBV11-2	TRBJ2-7	CASSLRVEQYF	TGTGCCAGCAGCTTACGTGTCGAGCAGTACTTC
NA	NA	TRBV19	TRBJ2-2	CASSPGTGELFF	TGTGCCAGTAGCCCCGGGACCGGGGAGCTGTTTTTT
TRBD1	few	TRBV12-5	TRBJ2-1	CASGLVPPRGQRFTEQFF	TGTGCTAGTGGTTTGGTCCCGCCAAGGGGACAGAGGTTTACTGAGCAGTTCTTC
TRBD2	few	TRBV11-3	TRBJ2-7	CASSLGTSGSYEQYF	TGTGCCAGCAGCTTAGGGACTAGCGGGAGCTACGAGCAGTACTTC
TRBD2	NA	TRBV2	TRBJ2-5	CASRLVAGGSETQYF	TGTGCCAGCAGGCTCGTAGCGGGAGGGAGTGAGACCCAGTACTTC
NA	NA	TRBV27	TRBJ2-1	CATEQEGGGYNEQFF	TGTGCCACCGAGCAAGAGGGAGGGGGCTACAATGAGCAGTTCTTC
NA	NA	TRBV27	TRBJ2-7	CASSSAYEQYF	TGTGCCAGCAGTTCCGCCTACGAGCAGTACTTC
TRBD1	few	TRBV9	TRBJ2-5	CASSPRTGQETQYF	TGTGCCAGCAGCCCACGGACAGGCCAAGAGACCCAGTACTTC
TRBD1	NA	TRBV7-9	TRBJ2-2	CASSPRDRGRTGELFF	TGTGCCAGCAGCCCGCGGGACAGGGGGCGAACCGGGGAGCTGTTTTTT
NA	NA	TRBV9	TRBJ2-3	CASSDSVADTQYF	TGTGCCAGCAGCGACTCGGTGGCAGATACGCAGTATTTT